The 17 T cell receptor beta chains in this list originate from one sample, sequenced in a study of metastatic and nonmetastatic thyroid tumors. Each patient came to thyroid surgery without any prior treatment (of any kind). TCRdb recomputed clones from the PCR reads via MiXCR. The sample lists about 40,000 clones; around 16% were seen once. The sequencing sample was made of blood. The receptors originated from a female donor with papillary thyroid cancer or a benign thyroid nodule (not recorded which). Some clones in this sample may be carry-over from other donors' samples.

Only a few counts were recorded for this clone. Since a much larger clone is just one base distant, this may be a read error. At the DNA level, this CDR3 is encoded by other sequences in the same sample as well. This chain links TRBV12-3 or TRBV12-4 with TRBJ2-3; D is unresolved. V dropped 4 bases and J dropped 6 bases, with 5 bases sitting between them. The CDR3 is 11 residues long. CDR3 DNA sequence: TGTGCCAGCAGTTGGGGTGATACGCAGTATTTT. As protein: CASSWGDTQYF.

This clone has a count of ten or more. The chain uses TRBV10-2 and TRBJ2-7; D ambiguous. The CDR3 runs 13 residues. V lost 2 bases, J lost 2 bases, and 7 bases lay in between. Germline V gives CDR1 WSHSY, CDR2 SAAADI. CDR3 coding DNA: TGCGCCAGCAGTGAGGGGGTTACCTACGAGCAGTACTTC. It specifies CASSEGVTYEQYF.

The chain joins TRBV19 to TRBJ2-5; D may be TRBD1 (5 bases). V was trimmed by 4 bases and J by 7 bases, leaving 13 bases between them. The germline V gene has CDR1 LNHDA and CDR2 SQIVND (reference sequence). The CDR3 is 13 amino acids. The CDR3 DNA reads TGTGCCAGTAGTACGACAGATTTCGGGACCCAGTACTTC. It codes for CASSTTDFGTQYF.

Ten or more counts support this clone. The J gene is TRBJ1-2, the V gene TRBV18, with 8 bases aligning to TRBD1. The V gene's germline CDR1 is KGHSH and CDR2 LQKENI. V gave up 0 bases and J gave up 6 bases; unmatched junction bases: 6. The CDR3 has 15 residues. CDR3 region: CASSPPEDRVDGYTF. The CDR3, as DNA: TGTGCCAGCTCACCACCCGAGGACAGGGTCGATGGCTACACCTTC.

This clone has ten or more counts. The rearrangement joins TRBV28 to TRBJ2-1, with D possibly being TRBD1 (6 bases). This CDR3 spans 14 amino acids. The germline V gene has CDR1 MDHEN and CDR2 SYDVKM. The ends were cut back, 3 bases at V and 6 bases at J, with 12 bases in the middle. The CDR3 spells CASSFTGNLNEQFF. CDR3 DNA: TGTGCCAGCAGTTTCACAGGGAACCTCAATGAGCAGTTCTTC.

This clone showed up many times. The chain is built from TRBV12-3 or TRBV12-4 and TRBJ2-2, with TRBD2 as a possible D gene (6 bases). Trimming cost V 6 bases and J 4 bases, with 9 bases left between them. CDR3 length equals 13 residues. As DNA, the CDR3 is TGTGCCAGCAGGGGGGGAGGCACCGGGGAGCTGTTTTTT. This codes for CASRGGGTGELFF.

This clone was detected ten times or more. The rearrangement links TRBV7-6 to TRBJ1-2; the D gene is possibly TRBD1 (5 bases). The CDR3 spans 13 residues. V lost 0 bases to trimming and J lost 8 bases, with 10 bases between them. The germline CDR1 and CDR2 sequences are SGHVS and FNYEAQ. The CDR3 reads CASSLAAGGGYTF. The CDR3 coding sequence is TGTGCCAGCAGCTTAGCAGCGGGGGGAGGCTACACCTTC.

This clone showed up many times. This chain links TRBV19 with TRBJ1-2, with a possible D match to TRBD1 (5 bases). The V end was cut by 6 bases, the J end by 6 bases, with 23 bases between. The germline CDR1 and CDR2 sequences are LNHDA and SQIVND (reference sequence). The CDR3 has 16 amino acids. The DNA of the CDR3 is TGTGCCAGTAGCCGGGGAGGGGCCGCTACCAAGCATGGCTACACCTTC. It translates to CASSRGGAATKHGYTF.

This clone was seen ten or more times. J is TRBJ2-3 and V is TRBV7-2, with TRBD2 matching over 9 bases. J lost 5 bases, V lost 1 base, and 7 bases had no gene match. From germline, CDR1 is SGHTA and CDR2 FQGNSA. This CDR3 comprises 16 residues. CDR3 in DNA: TGTGCCAGCAGCTTAGGGCGGGGGGGCATCGGAGATACGCAGTATTTT. It yields the protein CASSLGRGGIGDTQYF.

The chain combines TRBV11-2 with TRBJ2-7; possibly TRBD1 for D (6 bases). This CDR3 spans 15 amino acids. V was shortened by 2 bases and J by 2 bases, with 13 bases between the two germline ends. Germline V gene data show CDR1 as SGHAT and CDR2 as FQNNGV. The CDR3 here is CASSLNVDSPYEQYF. The CDR3, as DNA: TGTGCCAGCAGCTTAAACGTGGACAGCCCCTACGAGCAGTACTTC. Full variable domain (missing parts from reference TRBV11-2 and TRBJ2-7): EAGVAQSPRYKIIEKRQSVAFWCNPISGHATLYWYQQILGQGPKLLIQFQNNGVVDDSQLPKDRFSAERLKGVDSTLKIQPAKLEDSAVYLCASSLNVDSPYEQYFGPGTRLTVT.

This clone was recorded many times. The same CDR3 also results from other DNA sequences found in this sample. This chain links TRBV2 with TRBJ1-5, with D possibly TRBD1 on 5 matching bases. The CDR3 has 13 residues. Trimming took 5 bases from V and 3 from J, leaving 8 bases between them. Per germline, CDR1 SNHLY and CDR2 FYNNEI. CDR3 in DNA: TGTGCCAGCAGTCGGGACTCCAATCAGCCCCAGCATTTT. Encoded protein: CASSRDSNQPQHF.

This clone was counted between two and nine times. A much larger clonotype is one base distant, so this may be a read error. This specimen includes other DNA sequences encoding the same CDR3. The chain uses TRBV10-3 and TRBJ2-3, with 8 bases lining up with TRBD1. With 10 bases clipped from V and 0 bases from J, the junction kept 12 bases outside the gene matches. There are 16 residues in the CDR3. CDR1 ENHRY and CDR2 SYGVKD come from the germline V gene. CDR3 residues: CATLTPDRGSTDTQYF. As DNA, the CDR3 is TGTGCCACCCTTACCCCCGACAGGGGTAGCACAGATACGCAGTATTTT.

This clone showed up many times. The rearrangement links TRBV13 to TRBJ2-7; no reliable D call. Per the germline V gene, CDR1 is PRHDT and CDR2 is FYEKMQ (reference sequence). V lost 0 bases and J lost 0, with 3 bases in between. This CDR3 has 13 residues. In nucleotides, the CDR3 is TGTGCCAGCAGCTTAGGGATCTCCTACGAGCAGTACTTC. Translating it yields CASSLGISYEQYF. Full variable domain (outside the CDR3, taken from reference TRBV13 and TRBJ2-7): AAGVIQSPRHLIKEKRETATLKCYPIPRHDTVYWYQQGPGQDPQFLISFYEKMQSDKGSIPDRFSAQQFSDYHSELNMSSLELGDSALYFCASSLGISYEQYFGPGTRLTVT.

This clone was seen many times. J is TRBJ1-5 and V is TRBV19; D uncertain. Germline CDR1 reads LNHDA; CDR2 reads SQIVND (reference sequence). V lost 1 base and J lost 3, with 13 bases in between. This CDR3 has 16 residues. The CDR3 region is CASSIGAGWHNQPQHF. CDR3 nucleotide sequence: TGTGCCAGTAGTATAGGGGCGGGTTGGCACAATCAGCCCCAGCATTTT.

At least ten counts were recorded for this clone. This sequence joins TRBV27 and TRBJ2-7; possibly TRBD1 for D (6 bases). The germline V gene has CDR1 MNHEY and CDR2 SMNVEV (reference sequence). The CDR3 covers 14 residues. Trimming left V 1 base short and J 7 bases short, with 14 bases between. DNA of the CDR3: TGTGCCAGCAGTTTATTGTCAGGGGAAAGGGAGCAGTACTTC. Translated, it gives CASSLLSGEREQYF.

Remarks on this clone: One base away lies a much larger clone, so this may be a sequencing read error. Other DNA sequences from this sample encode an identical CDR3 as well. This sequence joins TRBV12-3 or TRBV12-4 and TRBJ1-5; D may be TRBD1 (6 bases). The CDR3 contains 15 residues. Between the trimmed V and J ends, which lost 5 bases and 0 bases, there was a span of 11 bases. The DNA of the CDR3 is TGTGCCAGCAGTCCTACAGGGATTAGCAATCAGCCCCAGCATTTT. Its translation is CASSPTGISNQPQHF.

This clone was counted at least ten times. The chain uses TRBV7-9 and TRBJ1-6; 10 bases fit TRBD1. Germline V lookup: CDR1 SEHNR, CDR2 FQNEAQ (reference sequence). J gave up 5 bases and V 4 bases, and 8 bases lay outside the gene matches. This CDR3 region has 17 residues. The CDR3: CASSYGQGVVNNSPLHF. The CDR3 nucleotides read TGTGCCAGCAGCTATGGACAGGGGGTGGTAAATAATTCACCCCTCCACTTT.